The 12 T cell receptor beta chains below come from one sample, sequenced in a study of blood T cell repertoires in COVID-19. Method: immunoSEQ multiplex PCR; TCRdb's copy keeps in-frame clones and lacks some. The sample has 350,000 or so clones, approximately 86% seen once; the top ten hold approximately 4%. Source material: PBMCs or T cells enriched from blood (not recorded which). All receptors come from a woman between 40 and 50 years old with acute COVID-19.

The V call is TRBV9, the J call TRBJ2-2; possibly TRBD2 for D (5 bases). The CDR3 has 13 residues. Deletions cut 6 bases from V and 7 bases from J, with 13 bases between. CDR1 and CDR2 (germline): SGDLS, YYNGEE. DNA of the CDR3: TGTGCCAGCATTGCTGTCGAGGGCGGGGAGCTGTTTTTT. This gives the protein CASIAVEGGELFF.

The genes are TRBV5-1 and TRBJ2-3, with 7 bases matching TRBD2. CDR1 and CDR2 (germline): SGHRS, YFSETQ. V lost 7 bases to trimming and J lost 0 bases; unmatched junction nucleotides: 2. This CDR3 has 13 amino acids. CDR3 DNA sequence: TGCGCCAGCTCTAGCGGCAGCACAGATACGCAGTATTTT. It yields the protein CASSSGSTDTQYF.

This chain joins TRBV9 and TRBJ1-2; D not resolved. Germline CDR1 SGDLS, CDR2 YYNGEE. V lost 3 bases to trimming and J lost 9 bases, with 18 bases between them. This CDR3 comprises 14 residues. The CDR3, as DNA: TGTGCCAGCAGCGCGGGGTCAGCTTCGAGGAGCTACACCTTC. Its protein is CASSAGSASRSYTF.

The J gene is TRBJ2-5, the V gene TRBV7-2; no definite D call. CDR3 length equals 12 residues. Germline CDR1 is SGHTA and CDR2 is FQGNSA. V was shortened by 5 bases and J by 4 bases, with 8 bases between the two germline ends. This chain's CDR3 is CASSAYRETQYF. CDR3 bases: TGTGCCAGCAGCGCGTACAGAGAGACCCAGTACTTC. The full variable domain, rest sourced from reference TRBV7-2 and TRBJ2-5, is GAGVSQSPSNKVTEKGKDVELRCDPISGHTALYWYRQSLGQGLEFLIYFQGNSAPDKSGLPSDRFSAERTGGSVSTLTIQRTQQEDSAVYLCASSAYRETQYFGPGTRLLVL.

This chain links TRBV5-6 with TRBJ1-5, with 7 positions matching TRBD1. Germline CDR1 SGHDT, CDR2 YYEEEE. This CDR3 is built from 14 residues. V was pared by 5 bases and J by 3 bases, with 5 bases of the junction left unmatched. The CDR3 region has the DNA TGTGCCAGCAGTACTGACAGGGCCAATCAGCCCCAGCATTTT. Translating it yields CASSTDRANQPQHF.

The V and J genes are TRBV19 and TRBJ1-2, with TRBD1 matching over 7 bases. This CDR3 is built from 14 residues. CDR1 and CDR2 (germline): LNHDA, SQIVND (reference sequence). V was clipped by 6 bases and J by 5 bases; unmatched bases: 9. The CDR3 loop reads CASSPGQDKYGYTF. CDR3 sequence (DNA): TGTGCCAGTAGCCCCGGACAGGATAAATATGGCTACACCTTC. The full variable domain, its missing parts supplied by reference TRBV19 and TRBJ1-2, is DGGITQSPKYLFRKEGQNVTLSCEQNLNHDAMYWYRQDPGQGLRLIYYSQIVNDFQKGDIAEGYSVSREKKESFPLTVTSAQKNPTAFYLCASSPGQDKYGYTFGSGTRLTVV.

This chain links TRBV27 with TRBJ2-7, with D perhaps TRBD1 (5 bases). Germline CDR1 MNHEY, CDR2 SMNVEV (reference sequence). V was shortened by 7 bases and J by 5 bases, with 15 bases between the two germline ends. The CDR3 spans 13 residues. The CDR3 reads CASKQVIKDEQYF. CDR3 in DNA: TGTGCCAGCAAACAGGTAATCAAGGACGAGCAGTACTTC.

This chain joins TRBV5-4 and TRBJ2-1, with TRBD2 matching 15 bases. V shed 3 bases and J 9 bases; nucleotides not matched to a gene: 4. CDR3 size: 15 residues. The germline V gene encodes CDR1 SGHNT and CDR2 YYREEE (reference sequence). The CDR3: CASSSGTSGRIEQFF. DNA of the CDR3: TGTGCCAGCAGCTCCGGGACTAGCGGGAGGATTGAGCAGTTCTTC. Full variable domain (rest looked up from reference TRBV5-4 and TRBJ2-1): ETGVTQSPTHLIKTRGQQVTLRCSSQSGHNTVSWYQQALGQGPQFIFQYYREEENGRGNFPPRFSGLQFPNYSSELNVNALELDDSALYLCASSSGTSGRIEQFFGPGTRLTVL.

V and J are TRBV5-4 and TRBJ1-2; 8 positions agree with TRBD1. The CDR3 has 15 residues. J lost 8 bases, V lost 5 bases, and 14 bases had no gene match. The germline gives CDR1 SGHNT, CDR2 YYREEE (reference sequence). The CDR3 sequence is CASRMFGGRGRGYTF. The CDR3 region has the DNA TGTGCCAGCAGAATGTTTGGGGGCAGGGGGCGAGGCTACACCTTC.

This chain uses TRBV10-3 with TRBJ1-2; 7 bases fit TRBD1. J was trimmed by 7 bases and V by 10 bases; bases with no gene match: 12. This CDR3 is 13 amino acids long. Germline lookup yields CDR1 ENHRY and CDR2 SYGVKD. The CDR3 spells CANRGTGDFGYTF. CDR3 DNA: TGTGCCAACCGAGGTACAGGGGACTTTGGCTACACCTTC.

The CDR3 reads CASSQAGGNHYGYTF. CDR3 DNA sequence: TGCGCCAGCAGCCAAGCCGGGGGGAATCACTATGGCTACACCTTC. J is TRBJ1-2 and V is TRBV4-3; TRBD1 might be the D (5 bases). Trimming took off 1 base at V and 3 bases at J, with 12 bases between the two ends. CDR1 is LGHNA and CDR2 is YSLEER in the germline V gene. This CDR3 comprises 15 residues.

This clone has just a few counts. The chain is built from TRBV10-3 and TRBJ1-6; 11 bases agree with TRBD1. Per the germline V gene, CDR1 is ENHRY and CDR2 is SYGVKD. With 6 bases clipped from V and 9 bases from J, the junction kept 7 bases outside the gene matches. The length of the CDR3 is 15 residues. This chain's CDR3 is CAIRPGQGVGSPLHF. The CDR3 coding sequence is TGTGCCATCAGACCGGGACAGGGGGTGGGTTCACCCCTCCACTTT.